The 23 T cell receptor beta chains below all came from one sample that was sequenced in a study of shared clonotypes between healthy human individuals. Clones were read by immunoSEQ multiplex PCR, and TCRdb kept only the in-frame ones, dropping some. The data show more than 2,000,000 clones, just over 90% seen once. Sequenced sample: naive CD4+ T cells sorted from blood. Documented subset: CD45RA+ positively selected. These receptors were taken from a man between 18 and 35 years old in good health.

The table lists this clone with a few counts. This chain links TRBV18 with TRBJ1-5; the D gene is possibly TRBD1 (6 bases). The CDR3 extends over 13 amino acids. Germline CDR1 and CDR2: KGHSH and LQKENI. V shed 8 bases and J shed 5 bases, with 13 bases lying between them. The CDR3 sequence is CASTGQQDQPQHF. CDR3 sequence (DNA): TGTGCCAGCACTGGACAGCAGGATCAGCCCCAGCATTTT.

The genes are TRBV29-1 and TRBJ2-4; 7 nucleotides agree with TRBD1. J lost 4 bases, V lost 3 bases, and 0 bases had no gene match. The CDR3 contains 12 residues. CDR1 is SQVTM and CDR2 is ANQGSEA in the germline V gene. CDR3 nucleotide sequence: TGCAGCGTTGAGGGACAGAAAAACATTCAGTACTTC. This gives the protein CSVEGQKNIQYF.

The chain links TRBV6-5 to TRBJ1-2, with 12 positions matching TRBD1. CDR3 length equals 15 residues. CDR1 and CDR2 (germline): MNHEY, SVGAGI. The V gene end was trimmed by 6 bases and the J gene end by 8 bases; junction bases not matched to a gene: 10. CDR3 bases: TGTGCCAGCAGCAACGGGGACAGGGGGCGCTTGGGCTACACCTTC. It translates to CASSNGDRGRLGYTF.

J is TRBJ1-2 and V is TRBV4-2; D is possibly TRBD1 (5 bases). The length of the CDR3 is 12 residues. Trimming took off 0 bases at V and 7 bases at J, with 6 bases between the two ends. The germline V gene has CDR1 LGHNA and CDR2 YNFKEQ. DNA of the CDR3: TGTGCCAGCAGCCAAGATGGGGGTGGCTACACCTTC. This sequence encodes CASSQDGGGYTF.

The genes are TRBV9 and TRBJ2-2, with 8 bases matching TRBD1. Trimming at V came to 0 bases and at J to 4 bases, leaving 2 bases not matched to a gene. Germline V gene data show CDR1 as SGDLS and CDR2 as YYNGEE. This CDR3 region has 15 residues. CDR3 loop: CASSVATGVTGELFF. CDR3 coding DNA: TGTGCCAGCAGCGTAGCGACAGGGGTCACCGGGGAGCTGTTTTTT.

The chain is built from TRBV4-2 and TRBJ1-4, with D unclear. Trimming took off 4 bases at V and 0 bases at J, with 12 bases between the two ends. The CDR3 sequence is 16 residues long. Germline V gives CDR1 LGHNA, CDR2 YNFKEQ. CDR3 in amino acids: CASSLFGPSTNEKLFF. CDR3 DNA sequence: TGTGCCAGCAGCCTTTTCGGGCCTTCAACTAATGAAAAACTGTTTTTT.

The CDR3 DNA reads as TGTGCCAGCAGTTCAGGACGGACAAATAATTCACCCCTCCACTTT. Amino acid sequence: CASSSGRTNNSPLHF. The chain links TRBV6-5 to TRBJ1-6, with D possibly TRBD1 on 5 matching bases. Per the germline V gene, CDR1 is MNHEY and CDR2 is SVGAGI. Deletions cut 4 bases from V and 5 bases from J, with 12 bases between. The CDR3 runs to 15 residues.

CDR3 nucleotide sequence: TGTGCCACCAGCAGCACGGGACAGGGCTCAATAGAGACCCAGTACTTC. It yields the protein CATSSTGQGSIETQYF. The chain uses TRBV15 and TRBJ2-5, with 9 bases lining up with TRBD1. This CDR3 is built from 16 residues. V trimming: 3 bases; J trimming: 4 bases; junction bases outside the gene matches: 9. Germline CDR1 reads LNHNV; CDR2 reads YYDKDF (reference sequence).

This CDR3 is CASSPMGQGRTKLFNLYGYTF. In DNA, the CDR3 is TGTGCCAGTAGCCCAATGGGACAGGGGAGGACGAAGCTCTTTAACCTCTATGGCTACACCTTC. This chain links TRBV19 with TRBJ1-2; TRBD1 matches at 10 bases. Germline V CDR1 and CDR2: LNHDA, SQIVND (reference sequence). Germline trimming cut 6 bases from V and 4 bases from J; bases unmatched to any gene: 26. This CDR3 is 21 amino acids long.

The J gene is TRBJ2-6, the V gene TRBV5-4; 7 nucleotides align to TRBD1. The CDR3 length is 15 residues. Germline lookup yields CDR1 SGHNT and CDR2 YYREEE (reference sequence). J lost 9 bases, V lost 5 bases, and 11 bases had no gene match. The CDR3: CASSLQGREVNVLTF. The CDR3 bases are TGTGCCAGCAGTCTACAGGGGCGAGAGGTCAACGTCCTGACTTTC.

This chain links TRBV28 with TRBJ1-4, with 7 nucleotides matching TRBD1. Germline CDR1 and CDR2: MDHEN and SYDVKM. V lost 1 base to trimming and J lost 14 bases; unmatched junction nucleotides: 4. The CDR3 consists of 12 residues. CDR3 sequence: CASSLYRGALFF. The CDR3, as DNA: TGTGCCAGCAGTTTATACAGGGGAGCGCTGTTTTTT.

The chain uses TRBV21-1 and TRBJ1-6; TRBD1, the table's D call, was not compared with the DNA. TRBV21-1 constitutes a pseudogene. The CDR3 has 16 amino acids. CDR3 DNA: TGTGCCAGCAGCAAAGATCGGGACAGGGAAACTTCACCCCTCCACTTT. Translating gives CASSKDRDRETSPLHF.

The chain recombines TRBV6-4 with TRBJ1-6; 9 bases match TRBD1. Trimming at V came to 7 bases and at J to 8 bases, leaving 9 bases not matched to a gene. Per germline, CDR1 MRHNA and CDR2 SNTAGT. The CDR3 has 15 residues. CDR3 nucleotides: TGTGCCAGCAAGCTTCGGGACAGGGCGGATTCACCCCTCCACTTT. It specifies CASKLRDRADSPLHF.

The chain joins TRBV19 to TRBJ2-3, with 9 bases fitting TRBD1. The CDR3 length is 15 residues. The germline V gene encodes CDR1 LNHDA and CDR2 SQIVND (reference sequence). The trim removed 4 bases at V and 5 bases at J, leaving 7 bases unmatched. CDR3 DNA sequence: TGTGCCAGTAGTAACCGGGACAGGGAGATAGATACGCAGTATTTT. Amino acid sequence: CASSNRDREIDTQYF.

This sequence joins TRBV2 and TRBJ2-5; D is possibly TRBD2 (6 bases). Looked up from germline, CDR1 is SNHLY and CDR2 is FYNNEI. The germline V and J ends were trimmed by 6 bases and 5 bases, with 19 bases remaining between them. This CDR3 is built from 15 residues. The CDR3 sequence: CASRAGTPEGETQYF. Here the CDR3 DNA reads TGTGCCAGCAGAGCCGGGACTCCTGAGGGGGAGACCCAGTACTTC.

The rearrangement links TRBV7-6 to TRBJ2-7, with 12 bases identical to TRBD1. The CDR3 is 17 residues long. Germline V gene data show CDR1 as SGHVS and CDR2 as FNYEAQ. V was pared by 5 bases and J by 5 bases, with 13 bases of the junction left unmatched. Here the CDR3 reads CASSPGVAGTGGDEQYF. In DNA form, the CDR3 reads TGTGCCAGCAGCCCGGGGGTCGCCGGGACAGGGGGCGACGAGCAGTACTTC.

The chain couples TRBV5-1 to TRBJ2-1, with 9 bases matching TRBD2. CDR1 is SGHRS and CDR2 is YFSETQ in the germline V gene. The CDR3 has 14 residues. With 4 bases clipped from V and 10 bases from J, the junction kept 9 bases outside the gene matches. CDR3 region: CASSTGLAPEEQFF. CDR3 bases: TGCGCCAGCAGCACGGGACTAGCCCCGGAGGAGCAGTTCTTC.

This clone was seen a single time. Other nucleotide sequences from this sample produce the same CDR3. The chain uses TRBV10-3 and TRBJ2-1; D tentatively fits TRBD1 or TRBD2 (5 bases each). Trimming took 0 bases from V and 10 from J, leaving 13 bases between them. In germline, CDR1 is ENHRY, CDR2 SYGVKD. This CDR3 is 14 amino acids long. CDR3 residues: CAISESTGWGEQFF. The CDR3 DNA reads TGTGCCATCAGTGAGTCTACGGGCTGGGGGGAGCAGTTCTTC.

In this sample, this clone turned up a few times. The same CDR3 also results from other DNA sequences found in this sample. The chain employs TRBV30 and TRBJ1-5; 9 bases are shared with TRBD1. The length of the CDR3 is 13 residues. Germline CDR1 is GTSNPN and CDR2 is SVGIG (reference sequence). V trimming: 1 base; J trimming: 8 bases; junction bases outside the gene matches: 3. The CDR3 nucleotides are TGTGCCTGGAGTGGACAGGGGGGAGAGCCCCAGCATTTT. Encoded protein: CAWSGQGGEPQHF.

The chain uses TRBV12-5 and TRBJ1-4; D may be TRBD1 (6 bases). Germline V lookup: CDR1 LGHNT, CDR2 FRNRAP. The V end was cut by 6 bases, the J end by 4 bases, with 15 bases between. The length of the CDR3 is 15 residues. The CDR3 DNA follows: TGTGCTAGTGGGCTGGGGGCAGCCCTTAATGAAAAACTGTTTTTT. It yields the protein CASGLGAALNEKLFF.

The CDR3 loop reads CASSYVGISSGNTIYF. The CDR3 region has the DNA TGTGCCAGCAGCTATGTGGGGATTAGCTCTGGAAACACCATATATTTT. The J gene is TRBJ1-3, the V gene TRBV7-2; D gene uncertain. Trimming took off 4 bases at V and 0 bases at J, with 13 bases between the two ends. CDR1 and CDR2 (germline): SGHTA, FQGNSA. The CDR3 is 16 residues long.

For this clone: The same CDR3 can be traced to other DNA sequences in this sample. V gene TRBV18 combines with J gene TRBJ2-7; TRBD2 matches at 12 bases. Per the germline V gene, CDR1 is KGHSH and CDR2 is LQKENI. V lost 3 bases, J lost 3 bases, and 3 bases stayed unmatched. The CDR3 is 15 residues long. DNA of the CDR3: TGTGCCAGCTCACCGACTAGCGGGAGTAGCTACGAGCAGTACTTC. Protein sequence: CASSPTSGSSYEQYF.

The V and J genes are TRBV9 and TRBJ1-2; D is uncertain. Germline V CDR1 and CDR2: SGDLS, YYNGEE. CDR3 length: 12 amino acids. V was trimmed by 4 bases and J by 8 bases, leaving 12 bases between them. The CDR3 DNA reads as TGTGCCAGCAGCTCCAGGTTTTTAGGCTACACCTTC. Encoded protein: CASSSRFLGYTF. The variable domain in full, completed from reference TRBV9 and TRBJ1-2, reads DSGVTQTPKHLITATGQRVTLRCSPRSGDLSVYWYQQSLDQGLQFLIQYYNGEERAKGNILERFSAQQFPDLHSELNLSSLELGDSALYFCASSSRFLGYTFGSGTRLTVV.